These T cell receptor beta chains were read from a single sample in a study of T cells in Graves' hyperthyroidism and ophthalmopathy. TCRdb redid the calling of the multiplex PCR reads with MiXCR, one entry per CDR3 protein. The repertoire holds roughly 98,000 distinct CDR3 sequences, roughly 39% seen once, with roughly a tenth in the top ten. The sequencing sample was made of peripheral blood or thyroid tissue (not recorded which). These receptors all stem from a woman between 25 and 40 years old with Graves' hyperthyroidism. The CDR3 runs from the conserved cysteine through the conserved F or W. The D gene is left open where the match is weak. Size is stated for part of the rows, as once, few or many counts, or as a class when the clone is expanded.

TRBD1	TRBV7-9	TRBJ1-2	many	TGTGCCAGCAGCCCTTGGACAGGCGGGGACTATGGCTACACCTTC	CASSPWTGGDYGYTF
NA	TRBV4-1	TRBJ1-1	many	TGCGCCAGCAGCCAAGCCACCGTATTAAAAGCTTTCTTT	CASSQATVLKAFF
TRBD1	TRBV28	TRBJ1-4	NA	TGTGCCAGCAGATGGTGGTACAGGGGGCAAGGAGAAAAACTGTTTTTT	CASRWWYRGQGEKLFF
NA	TRBV10-3	TRBJ1-1	NA	TGTGCCATCAGTGAGACGGCGCTAGACCGGTTCACTGAAGCTTTCTTT	CAISETALDRFTEAFF
TRBD1	TRBV24-1	TRBJ1-2	NA	TGTGCCACCAGTGCTGGGGACAGGGTCTATGGCTACACCTTC	CATSAGDRVYGYTF
NA	TRBV24-1	TRBJ2-2	many	TGTGCCACCAGTGATCCGCCCTGGCAGGGGCCCGATGGTGGCGGGGAGCTGTTTTTT	CATSDPPWQGPDGGGELFF
NA	TRBV10-3	TRBJ1-6	NA	TGTGCCATCTGCGGGTCCCTCGGGGGACCCAATTCACCCCTCCACTTT	CAICGSLGGPNSPLHF
TRBD2	TRBV4-1	TRBJ2-7	many	TGCGCCAGCAGCCAAGAGGCTAGCGGGACGTACGAGCAGTACTTC	CASSQEASGTYEQYF
TRBD2	TRBV12-3/TRBV12-4	TRBJ2-2	NA	TGTGCCAGCAGGGGGGTAGCGGGACCCGGGGAGCTGTTTTTT	CASRGVAGPGELFF
TRBD1	TRBV29-1	TRBJ1-2	many	TGCAGCGTCGTACCCGACAGGGTTCATGGCTACACCTTC	CSVVPDRVHGYTF